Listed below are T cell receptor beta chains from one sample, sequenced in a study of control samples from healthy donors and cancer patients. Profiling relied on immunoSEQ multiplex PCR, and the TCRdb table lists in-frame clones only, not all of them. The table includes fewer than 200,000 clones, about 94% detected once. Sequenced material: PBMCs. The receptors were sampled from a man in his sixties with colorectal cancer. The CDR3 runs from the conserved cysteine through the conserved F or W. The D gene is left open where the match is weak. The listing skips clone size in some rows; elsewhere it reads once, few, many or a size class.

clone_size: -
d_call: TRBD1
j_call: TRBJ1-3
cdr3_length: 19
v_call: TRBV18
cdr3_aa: CASSPPRGDSSLSGNTIYF
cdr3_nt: TGTGCCAGCTCACCACCGCGGGGGGACAGCTCCCTCTCTGGAAACACCATATATTTT

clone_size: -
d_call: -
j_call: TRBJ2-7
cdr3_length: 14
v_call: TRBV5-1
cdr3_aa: CASSLIGGSYEQYF
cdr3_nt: TGCGCCAGCAGCTTGATAGGGGGATCCTACGAGCAGTACTTC

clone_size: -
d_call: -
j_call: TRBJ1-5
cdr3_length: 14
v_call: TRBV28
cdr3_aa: CASSLDRTNQPQHF
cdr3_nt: TGTGCCAGCAGCCTCGACAGAACGAATCAGCCCCAGCATTTT

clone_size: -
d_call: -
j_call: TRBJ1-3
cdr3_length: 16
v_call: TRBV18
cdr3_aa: CASSPPGRFSGNTIYF
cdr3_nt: TGTGCCAGCTCACCCCCGGGACGATTCTCTGGAAACACCATATATTTT

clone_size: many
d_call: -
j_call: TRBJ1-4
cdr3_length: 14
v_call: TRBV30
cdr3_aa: CAWSSQGLGEKLFF
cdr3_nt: TGTGCCTGGAGTTCACAGGGACTAGGGGAAAAACTGTTTTTT

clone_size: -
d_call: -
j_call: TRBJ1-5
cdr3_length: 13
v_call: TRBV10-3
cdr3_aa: CAINGQPNQPQHF
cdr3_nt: TGTGCCATCAACGGGCAGCCAAATCAGCCCCAGCATTTT

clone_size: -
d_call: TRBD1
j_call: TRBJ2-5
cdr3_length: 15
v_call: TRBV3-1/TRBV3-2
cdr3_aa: CASSLRTGGGETQYF
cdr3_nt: TGTGCCAGCAGCCTAAGGACAGGGGGCGGAGAGACCCAGTACTTC

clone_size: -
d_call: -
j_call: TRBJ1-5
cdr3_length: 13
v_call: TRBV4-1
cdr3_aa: CASSHPDNQPQHF
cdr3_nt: TGCGCCAGCAGCCATCCGGACAATCAGCCCCAGCATTTT

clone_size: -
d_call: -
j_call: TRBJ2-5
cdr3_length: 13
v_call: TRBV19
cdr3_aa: CASSSTDKETQYF
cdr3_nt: TGTGCCAGTAGTTCGACAGATAAAGAGACCCAGTACTTC

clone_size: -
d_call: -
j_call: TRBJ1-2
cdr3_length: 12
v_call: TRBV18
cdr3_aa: CASSSSDYGYTF
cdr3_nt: TGTGCCAGCTCAAGCAGCGACTATGGCTACACCTTC

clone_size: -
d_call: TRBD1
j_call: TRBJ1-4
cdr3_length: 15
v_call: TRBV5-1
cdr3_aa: CASSLETGRREKLFF
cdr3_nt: TGCGCCAGCAGCTTGGAGACAGGGAGAAGGGAAAAACTGTTTTTT

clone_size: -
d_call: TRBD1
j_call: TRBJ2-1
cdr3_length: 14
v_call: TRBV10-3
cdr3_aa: CAIRTDRGANEQFF
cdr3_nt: TGTGCCATCAGAACGGACAGGGGAGCGAATGAGCAGTTCTTC

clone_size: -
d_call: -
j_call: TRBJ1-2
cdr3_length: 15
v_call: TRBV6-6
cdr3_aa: CASSFLGRPNYGYTF
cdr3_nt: TGTGCCAGCAGTTTCCTTGGACGGCCTAACTATGGCTACACCTTC

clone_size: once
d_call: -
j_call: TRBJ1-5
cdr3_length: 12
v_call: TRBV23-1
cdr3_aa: CASSQSSQPQHF
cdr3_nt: TGCGCCAGCAGTCAATCGAGTCAGCCCCAGCATTTT

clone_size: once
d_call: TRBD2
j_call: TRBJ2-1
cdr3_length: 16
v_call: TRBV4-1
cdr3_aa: CASSQVRGETYNEQFF
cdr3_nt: TGCGCCAGCAGCCAAGTCCGGGGGGAAACCTACAATGAGCAGTTCTTC

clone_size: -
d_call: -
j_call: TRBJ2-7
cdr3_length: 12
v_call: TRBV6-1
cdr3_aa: CASSEMGSEQYF
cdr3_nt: TGTGCCAGCAGTGAAATGGGCAGCGAGCAGTACTTC

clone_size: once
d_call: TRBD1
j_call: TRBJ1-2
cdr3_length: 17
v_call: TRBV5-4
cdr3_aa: CASSPGTGVSLGYGYTF
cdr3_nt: TGTGCCAGCAGTCCCGGGACAGGGGTTAGTTTGGGGTATGGCTACACCTTC

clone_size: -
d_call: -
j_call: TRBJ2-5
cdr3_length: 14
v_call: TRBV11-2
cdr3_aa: CASSFGASPETQYF
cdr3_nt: TGTGCCAGCAGCTTCGGGGCAAGTCCAGAGACCCAGTACTTC

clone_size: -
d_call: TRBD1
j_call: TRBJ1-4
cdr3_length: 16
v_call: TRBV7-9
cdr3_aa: CASSPQGGTGGEKLFF
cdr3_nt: TGTGCCAGCAGCCCCCAAGGCGGGACAGGGGGAGAAAAACTGTTTTTT

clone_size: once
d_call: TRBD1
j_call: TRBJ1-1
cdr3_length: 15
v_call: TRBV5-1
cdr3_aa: CASSVRQGGNTEAFF
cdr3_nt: TGCGCCAGCAGCGTACGACAGGGGGGGAACACTGAAGCTTTCTTT

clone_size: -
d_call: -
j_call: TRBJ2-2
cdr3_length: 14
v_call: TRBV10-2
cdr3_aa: CASSDPTVPGELFF
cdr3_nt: TGCGCCAGCAGTGACCCGACGGTTCCCGGGGAGCTGTTTTTT

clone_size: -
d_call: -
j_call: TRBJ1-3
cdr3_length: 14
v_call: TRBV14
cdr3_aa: CASSQAGAGNTIYF
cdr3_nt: TGTGCCAGCAGCCAAGCAGGGGCTGGAAACACCATATATTTT

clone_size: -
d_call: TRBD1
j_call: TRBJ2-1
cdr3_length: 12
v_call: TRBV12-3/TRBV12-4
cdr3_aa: CATRQGAGEQFF
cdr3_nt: TGTGCCACCCGACAGGGGGCGGGAGAGCAGTTCTTC